This passage covers 10 T cell receptor beta chains from one sample sequenced in a study of cytomegalovirus exposure and HLA in healthy donors. Using immunoSEQ multiplex PCR, the repertoire was profiled, and TCRdb retains in-frame clones only, with some absent. The data contain about 53,000 clones, roughly nine tenths of them singletons. Source material: PBMCs. These receptors were collected from a man in his late teens or twenties in good health and CMV-seronegative.

The chain combines TRBV5-5 with TRBJ2-1; no reliable D call. Germline CDR1 reads SGHKS; CDR2 reads YYEKEE (reference sequence). There are 14 residues in the CDR3. Trimming stripped 3 bases from V and 9 bases from J, with 16 bases between. CDR3 sequence (DNA): TGTGCCAGCAGCTCCCCCTTTAGGAGCTCTGAGCAGTTCTTC. This sequence encodes CASSSPFRSSEQFF.

This CDR3 is CASSSTGQAQETQYF. CDR3 in DNA: TGCGCCAGCAGCTCCACCGGACAGGCACAAGAGACCCAGTACTTC. V is TRBV5-1 and J is TRBJ2-5; 7 bases align to TRBD1. Looked up from germline, CDR1 is SGHRS and CDR2 is YFSETQ. V lost 3 bases to trimming and J lost 2 bases; unmatched junction nucleotides: 7. The CDR3 has 15 residues.

The chain has TRBV4-1 and TRBJ2-2; a weak D match, TRBD1 (6 bases). The CDR3 contains 16 residues. The ends were cut back, 10 bases at V and 2 bases at J, with 20 bases in the middle. Germline assignment: CDR1 MGHRA and CDR2 YSYEKL. The CDR3 spells CATRLRDNENTGELFF. The CDR3 nucleotides are TGCGCCACCAGATTAAGGGACAACGAAAACACCGGGGAGCTGTTTTTT.

The chain carries TRBV5-4 and TRBJ2-5, with 7 bases matching TRBD1. After removal of 4 bases from V and 1 base from J, the junction contained 7 bases not matched to a gene. This CDR3 has 15 residues. The V gene's germline CDR1 is SGHNT and CDR2 YYREEE (reference sequence). The CDR3: CASSTAGGTQETQYF. DNA for the CDR3: TGTGCCAGCAGCACAGCAGGGGGAACCCAAGAGACCCAGTACTTC.

The chain uses TRBV6-1 and TRBJ2-2, with D maybe TRBD1 (6 bases). This CDR3 is 14 amino acids long. Germline loops: CDR1 MNHNS, CDR2 SASEGT. V was cut by 6 bases and J by 5 bases, with 13 bases left in between. Here the CDR3 reads CASRGTQGTGELFF. Here the CDR3 DNA reads TGTGCCAGCAGGGGGACACAGGGTACCGGGGAGCTGTTTTTT.

The chain combines TRBV7-9 with TRBJ2-7; D not resolved. Trimming took off 0 bases at V and 7 bases at J, with 7 bases between the two ends. The CDR3 runs 12 residues. Looked up from germline, CDR1 is SEHNR and CDR2 is FQNEAQ (reference sequence). CDR3 DNA: TGTGCCAGCAGCTTAGCAGACACGGAGCAGTACTTC. Protein product: CASSLADTEQYF.

This chain joins TRBV7-6 and TRBJ2-7; a weak D match, TRBD2 (6 bases). The CDR3 covers 15 residues. CDR1 SGHVS and CDR2 FNYEAQ come from the germline V gene. Trimming removed 7 bases from V and 1 base from J, with 17 bases in between. CDR3 in amino acids: CASTPLASGSYEQYF. The CDR3 DNA reads as TGTGCCAGCACCCCCTTAGCGAGCGGGTCCTACGAGCAGTACTTC.

This clone has a single count. V and J are TRBV6-1 and TRBJ1-1; D is possibly TRBD1 (6 bases). V was trimmed by 6 bases and J by 2 bases, leaving 13 bases between them. Germline-derived CDR1 and CDR2 are MNHNS and SASEGT. The CDR3 runs to 14 residues. CDR3 nucleotide sequence: TGTGCCAGCAGGTTAGCGGGGGGCAACACTGAAGCTTTCTTT. It specifies CASRLAGGNTEAFF.

This chain links TRBV28 with TRBJ2-1; TRBD2 might be the D (7 bases). Germline V gene data show CDR1 as MDHEN and CDR2 as SYDVKM. This CDR3 has 16 residues. V shed 7 bases and J shed 3 bases, with 19 bases lying between them. CDR3 sequence: CASTHRGAGDYNEQFF. DNA for the CDR3: TGTGCCAGCACCCACCGGGGGGCAGGGGACTACAATGAGCAGTTCTTC.

This rearrangement joins TRBV5-1 to TRBJ2-1; D is undetermined. V lost 0 bases, J lost 8 bases, and 12 bases lay in between. This CDR3 has 14 residues. The germline CDR1 and CDR2 sequences are SGHRS and YFSETQ. The CDR3 spells CASSLELPSYEQFF. CDR3 coding DNA: TGCGCCAGCAGCTTGGAACTACCTTCGTATGAGCAGTTCTTC.